This record covers a single T cell receptor beta chain. Germline V gene sequence: CDR1 PRHDT, CDR2 FYEKMQ (reference sequence). The V and J ends lost 5 bases and 8 bases respectively, with 21 bases between them. The CDR3 spans 15 residues. This sample was taken from a study of T cell responses to AZD1222 COVID-19 vaccine. Clones were read by immunoSEQ multiplex PCR, and TCRdb kept only the in-frame ones, dropping some. The sample includes around 30,000 clones, nearly 95% of them seen just once. V and J are TRBV13 and TRBJ1-1; a possible D gene is TRBD1 (5 bases). This TCR derives from an adult in good health. This sample comprised peripheral blood, obtained on day 0 of AZD1222 vaccination. The CDR3 protein is CASSRPGLGSGEAFF. Written as DNA, the CDR3 is TGTGCCAGCAGCCGCCCGGGACTCGGGAGCGGGGAAGCTTTCTTT.